The entry below gives a single T cell receptor (beta chain) sequence along with its context. The antigen remains undetermined. The sample originates from a study of shared clonotypes between healthy human individuals. Overall study context: The plates for each donor numbered three CD4 naive, three CD4 memory, two CD8 naive and one CD8 memory.

Assay: immunoSEQ multiplex PCR; the TCRdb copy retains only in-frame clones and omits some. Altogether nearly 1,000,000 clones are present, around 80% being singletons, with the ten largest covering over 1.3%. V was shortened by 3 bases and J by 0 bases, with 16 bases between the two germline ends. The germline V gene encodes CDR1 SGHNT and CDR2 YYREEE (reference sequence). This CDR3 spans 18 amino acids. General study findings and limits: Though the depth was large, rarefaction showed that sorted-subset sequencing was incomplete. Generation of non-shared clonotypes was less probable than generation of clonotypes shared by all four donors. In having few donors, the study represented limited genetic and exposure-history diversity.

The rearrangement links TRBV5-4 to TRBJ2-6; the D gene is possibly TRBD1 (6 bases). This TCR came from a man younger than 35 in good health. Sequenced material: memory CD4+ T cells sorted from blood. As to subset: CD45RA-negative fraction. CDR3 DNA sequence: TGTGCCAGCAGCTCGCCCCAACAGGGACCCTCTGGGGCCAACGTCCTGACTTTC. Translated, it gives CASSSPQQGPSGANVLTF.